The clone carrying this T cell receptor beta chain was seen a handful of times. Its target is not known. Unique molecular identifiers were built into the TCR beta cDNA libraries. Using its own MiXCR run on the PCR reads, TCRdb lists one record per CDR3 protein. Of over 150,000 distinct CDR3 sequences in the sample, approximately 28% were seen once. The data were taken from a study of post-analysis software for immune sequencing data. Across the whole study: Relapsing-remitting, secondary progressive and progressive-relapsing courses of multiple sclerosis were included.

The CDR3 is made up of 12 amino acids. V was cut by 5 bases and J by 6 bases, with 11 bases left in between. The germline gives CDR1 DFQATT, CDR2 SNEGSKA (reference sequence). Study-level results: In patients, TRBV5-6, TRBV5-1 and TRBV20-1 belonged to five TRBV segments found more frequently than in controls. Compared against controls, patients with multiple sclerosis displayed significantly lower normalized Chao1 diversity.

The chain combines TRBV20-1 with TRBJ1-5; maybe TRBD1 (5 bases). The receptor's source is a girl aged 5-17 years with multiple sclerosis. The sequencing sample was made of blood. The CDR3 reads CSAAREGQPQHF. The CDR3 DNA follows: TGCAGTGCTGCCAGGGAAGGTCAGCCCCAGCATTTT.